Listed below are T cell receptor beta chains from one sample, sequenced in a study of T cell repertoires in cytomegalovirus infection. Their cognate antigens are unknown. TCRdb recomputed calls from the reads with MiXCR, one row per CDR3 protein. In the table there are roughly 570,000 distinct CDR3 sequences, 35% to 50% of which are singletons. The source material was cultured PBMCs, sampled from culture after CMV antigen stimulation. Source of these receptors: a human donor in good health (CMV status not recorded). Some clones in this sample may be carry-over from other donors' samples. CDR3s include the opening cysteine and the closing phenylalanine or tryptophan. D genes are given only for firm matches. A clone size is listed for some rows: how often the clone was seen (once, few, many), or a class if it is expanded.

j_call,v_call,d_call,clone_size,cdr3_nt,cdr3_aa
TRBJ2-3,TRBV7-2,.,few,TGTGCCAGCAGCCAGAGGGGGGCGACAGATACGCAGTATTTT,CASSQRGATDTQYF
TRBJ2-2,TRBV7-2,.,.,TGTGCCAGCAGCTTAGGCGGCTACCGAAACACCGGGGAGCTGTTTTTT,CASSLGGYRNTGELFF
TRBJ2-2,TRBV6-8,.,.,TGTGCCAGCAGTTTGACTAGGCGGGCCGGGGAGCTGTTTTTT,CASSLTRRAGELFF
TRBJ2-2,TRBV24-1,.,.,TGTGCCACCAGTGGGGCGAACACCGGGGAGCTGTTTTTT,CATSGANTGELFF
TRBJ1-2,TRBV7-9,.,few,TGTGCCAGCAGCTTAGTGTCATTCTATGGCTACACCTTC,CASSLVSFYGYTF
TRBJ1-6,TRBV5-1,.,.,TGCGCCAGCAGCCCGGACCCGCGACAGGCGGCGAATTCACCCCTCCACTTT,CASSPDPRQAANSPLHF
TRBJ2-7,TRBV7-2,TRBD1,.,TGTGCCAGCAGCTTAGTCTTGACAGGGCCTATCGAGCAGTACTTC,CASSLVLTGPIEQYF
TRBJ2-1,TRBV20-1,.,.,TGCAGTGCCAGAGCGCGGGCCCCAGGGAATGAGCAGTTCTTC,CSARARAPGNEQFF
TRBJ2-1,TRBV7-4,TRBD2,.,TGTGCCAGCAGCTTAGGGTTCGGGACTAACTACAATGAGCAGTTCTTC,CASSLGFGTNYNEQFF
TRBJ1-1,TRBV7-2,TRBD1,.,TGTGCCAGCAGCCCCCACGGGACAGGCATGAACACTGAAGCTTTCTTT,CASSPHGTGMNTEAFF
TRBJ1-6,TRBV28,TRBD1,.,TGTGCCAGCAGTTTCATGGACAGGAGTTCACCCCTCCACTTT,CASSFMDRSSPLHF
TRBJ2-3,TRBV7-6,.,few,TGTGCCAGCAGCTCCCGACTCTCAATCACAGATACGCAGTATTTT,CASSSRLSITDTQYF
TRBJ2-1,TRBV7-2,.,few,TGTGCCAGCTCGATCCAGGGTAATGAGCAGTTCTTC,CASSIQGNEQFF
TRBJ1-2,TRBV7-9,.,.,TGTGCCAGCAGCCCCGACCTCCTATGGGGAAATGGCTACACCTTC,CASSPDLLWGNGYTF
TRBJ2-5,TRBV7-2,.,many,TGTGCCAGCAGCGATCCACGGGGAAAAGAGACCCAGTACTTC,CASSDPRGKETQYF
TRBJ2-7,TRBV18,.,.,TGTGCCAGCTCACGCGACCACGAGCAGTACTTC,CASSRDHEQYF
TRBJ2-7,TRBV5-4,TRBD2,.,TGTGCCAGCAGCCGGGGGGAAAAGAGCTCCTACGAGCAGTACTTC,CASSRGEKSSYEQYF
TRBJ2-5,TRBV19,TRBD2,few,TGTGCCAGTAGCGCAACACTAGCGGGAGTCCGGGAGACCCAGTACTTC,CASSATLAGVRETQYF
TRBJ2-3,TRBV7-2,TRBD2,many,TGTGCCAGCAGCTCCAGACTAGCGGGTGCAGATACGCAGTATTTT,CASSSRLAGADTQYF
TRBJ2-3,TRBV7-2,TRBD2,few,TGTGCCAGCAGCTGGAAGACTAGCGACACAGATACGCAGTATTTT,CASSWKTSDTDTQYF
TRBJ2-2,TRBV19,.,.,TGTGCCAGTATCAGATGGGACACCGGGGAGCTGTTTTTT,CASIRWDTGELFF
TRBJ1-4,TRBV20-1,.,.,TGCAGTGCTAGAGATGGATATGGGGATGGTGAAAAACTGTTTTTT,CSARDGYGDGEKLFF
TRBJ1-1,TRBV19,.,.,TGTGCCAGTAGTAACCAGTACACTGAAGCTTTCTTT,CASSNQYTEAFF
TRBJ2-5,TRBV3-1,.,.,TGTGCCAGCAGCCCGACTGAGCTGATCGCAGAGACCCAGTACTTC,CASSPTELIAETQYF
TRBJ2-3,TRBV4-1,TRBD1,.,TGCGCCAGCAGCCAAGAGGGACAGTCGAGGTCCATGATTCCAGATACGCAGTATTTT,CASSQEGQSRSMIPDTQYF
TRBJ2-7,TRBV6-1,.,.,TGTGCCAGCAGTCCCGGTCCTCCCACTTTCAAGTACGAGCAGTACTTC,CASSPGPPTFKYEQYF
TRBJ2-7,TRBV20-1,TRBD2,few,TGCAGTGCCAACTCGCCCGGGACTAGCGGGCTAGAGCAGTACTTC,CSANSPGTSGLEQYF
TRBJ2-1,TRBV7-2,.,.,TGTGCCAGCAGCGGAACTTCCTCAAGATACAATGAGCAGTTCTTC,CASSGTSSRYNEQFF
TRBJ2-3,TRBV19,.,.,TGTGCCACCTCAAAGGATACAGCTAACACAGATACGCAGTATTTT,CATSKDTANTDTQYF
TRBJ2-1,TRBV29-1,.,few,TGCAGCGTTGGTCGCTCAGAAAGTGAGCAGTTCTTC,CSVGRSESEQFF
TRBJ2-5,TRBV7-2,.,few,TGTGCCAGCCGGACTGGGCAGGGAGCAGAGACCCAGTACTTC,CASRTGQGAETQYF
TRBJ2-7,TRBV27,TRBD2,.,TGTGCCAGCAAACGAGAAGCGGGGTTCTACGAGCAGTACTTC,CASKREAGFYEQYF
TRBJ1-5,TRBV6-6,TRBD1,.,TGTGCCAGCTTTACCCAGACAGGGGGCGCGGGGCAGCCCCAGCATTTT,CASFTQTGGAGQPQHF
TRBJ1-4,TRBV5-6,.,.,TGTGCCAGCAGCCCGGCAATGGGTATGAGTGAAAAACTGTTTTTT,CASSPAMGMSEKLFF
TRBJ1-1,TRBV19,.,few,TGTGCCAGTAGTGGGTCGGCGGAGGACACTGAAGCTTTCTTT,CASSGSAEDTEAFF
TRBJ1-1,TRBV28,.,once,TGTGCCAGCAGTGGTTCAGGAAAGGGTTCGAACACTGAAGCTTTCTTT,CASSGSGKGSNTEAFF